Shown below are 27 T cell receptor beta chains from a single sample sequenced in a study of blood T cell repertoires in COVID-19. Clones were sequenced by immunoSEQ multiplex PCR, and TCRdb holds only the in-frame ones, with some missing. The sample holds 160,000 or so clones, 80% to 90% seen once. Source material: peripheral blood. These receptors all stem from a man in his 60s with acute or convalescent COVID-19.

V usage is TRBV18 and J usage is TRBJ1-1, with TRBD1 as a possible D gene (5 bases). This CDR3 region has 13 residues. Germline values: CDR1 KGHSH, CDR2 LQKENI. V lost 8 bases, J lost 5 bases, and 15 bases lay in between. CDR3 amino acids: CASGEGRNTEAFF. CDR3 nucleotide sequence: TGTGCCAGCGGAGAGGGGAGGAATACTGAAGCTTTCTTT.

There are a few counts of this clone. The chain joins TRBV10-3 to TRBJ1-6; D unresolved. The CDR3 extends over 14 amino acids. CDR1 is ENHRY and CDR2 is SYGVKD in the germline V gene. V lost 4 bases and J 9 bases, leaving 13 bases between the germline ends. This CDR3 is CAISGWGAGSPLHF. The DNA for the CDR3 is TGTGCCATCAGTGGGTGGGGAGCCGGTTCACCCCTCCACTTT.

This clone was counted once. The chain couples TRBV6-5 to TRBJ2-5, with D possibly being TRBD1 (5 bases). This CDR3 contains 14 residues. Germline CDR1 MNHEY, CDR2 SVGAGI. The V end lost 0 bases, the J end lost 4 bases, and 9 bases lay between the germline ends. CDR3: CASSYSPGIETQYF. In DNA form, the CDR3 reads TGTGCCAGCAGTTACTCTCCAGGGATAGAGACCCAGTACTTC.

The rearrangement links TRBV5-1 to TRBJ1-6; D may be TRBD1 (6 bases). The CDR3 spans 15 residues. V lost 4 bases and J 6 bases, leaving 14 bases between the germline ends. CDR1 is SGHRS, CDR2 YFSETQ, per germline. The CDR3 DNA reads TGCGCCAGCAGCACAGACAGGCGCCTTAATTCACCCCTCCACTTT. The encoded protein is CASSTDRRLNSPLHF. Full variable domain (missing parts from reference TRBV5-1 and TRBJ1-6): KAGVTQTPRYLIKTRGQQVTLSCSPISGHRSVSWYQQTPGQGLQFLFEYFSETQRNKGNFPGRFSGRQFSNSRSEMNVSTLELGDSALYLCASSTDRRLNSPLHFGNGTRLTVT.

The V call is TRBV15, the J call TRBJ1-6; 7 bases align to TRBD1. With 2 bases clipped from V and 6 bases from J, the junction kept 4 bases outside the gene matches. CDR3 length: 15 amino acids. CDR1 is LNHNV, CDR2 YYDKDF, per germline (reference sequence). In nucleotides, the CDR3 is TGTGCCACCAGCAGAAAGACAGGGACTAATTCACCCCTCCACTTT. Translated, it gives CATSRKTGTNSPLHF.

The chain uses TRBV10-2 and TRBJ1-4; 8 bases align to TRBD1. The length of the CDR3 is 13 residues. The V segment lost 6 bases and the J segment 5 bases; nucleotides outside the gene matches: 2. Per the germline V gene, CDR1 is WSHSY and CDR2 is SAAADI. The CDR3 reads CASRWTGNEKLFF. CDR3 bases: TGCGCCAGCAGGTGGACAGGGAATGAAAAACTGTTTTTT.

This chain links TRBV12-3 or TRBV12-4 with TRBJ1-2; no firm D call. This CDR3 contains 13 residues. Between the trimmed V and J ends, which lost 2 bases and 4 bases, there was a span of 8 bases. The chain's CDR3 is CASSLRVGYGYTF. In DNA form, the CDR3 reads TGTGCCAGCAGTTTACGGGTCGGCTATGGCTACACCTTC.

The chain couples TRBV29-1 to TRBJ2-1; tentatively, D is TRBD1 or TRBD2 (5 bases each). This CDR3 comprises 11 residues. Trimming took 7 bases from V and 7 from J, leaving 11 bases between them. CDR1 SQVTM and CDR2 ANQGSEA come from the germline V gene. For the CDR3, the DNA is TGCAGCGCTGACAGAGGGAATGAGCAGTTCTTC. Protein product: CSADRGNEQFF.

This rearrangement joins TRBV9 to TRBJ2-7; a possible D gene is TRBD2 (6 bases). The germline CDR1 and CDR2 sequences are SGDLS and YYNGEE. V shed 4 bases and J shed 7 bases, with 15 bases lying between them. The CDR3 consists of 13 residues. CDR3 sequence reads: CASSIETRGEQYF. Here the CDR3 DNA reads TGTGCCAGCAGCATAGAGACCCGGGGGGAGCAGTACTTC.

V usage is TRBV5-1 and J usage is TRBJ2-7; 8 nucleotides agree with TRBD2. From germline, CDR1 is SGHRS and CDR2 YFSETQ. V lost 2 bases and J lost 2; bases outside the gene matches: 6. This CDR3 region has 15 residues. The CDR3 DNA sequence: TGCGCCAGCAGCTTATACGGGGGGGCGGCCTACGAGCAGTACTTC. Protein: CASSLYGGAAYEQYF.

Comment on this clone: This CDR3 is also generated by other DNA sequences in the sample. CDR3 DNA sequence: TGTGCCAGCAGCCGCGGGTCTGAAGCTTTCTTT. It codes for CASSRGSEAFF. The chain recombines TRBV3-1 (or the pseudogene TRBV3-2) with TRBJ1-1; D is unresolved. The CDR3 spans 11 residues. Germline CDR1 reads LGHDT; CDR2 reads YNNKEL (reference sequence). V lost 4 bases and J lost 6, with 6 bases in between.

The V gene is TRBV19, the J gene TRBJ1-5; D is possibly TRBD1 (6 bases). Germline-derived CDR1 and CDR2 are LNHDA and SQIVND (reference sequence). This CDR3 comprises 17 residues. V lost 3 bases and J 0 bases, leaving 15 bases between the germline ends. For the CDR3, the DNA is TGTGCCAGTAGTATGTTGGGGGCGCTCTATAGCAATCAGCCCCAGCATTTT. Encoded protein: CASSMLGALYSNQPQHF. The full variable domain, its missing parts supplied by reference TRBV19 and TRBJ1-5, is DGGITQSPKYLFRKEGQNVTLSCEQNLNHDAMYWYRQDPGQGLRLIYYSQIVNDFQKGDIAEGYSVSREKKESFPLTVTSAQKNPTAFYLCASSMLGALYSNQPQHFGDGTRLSIL.

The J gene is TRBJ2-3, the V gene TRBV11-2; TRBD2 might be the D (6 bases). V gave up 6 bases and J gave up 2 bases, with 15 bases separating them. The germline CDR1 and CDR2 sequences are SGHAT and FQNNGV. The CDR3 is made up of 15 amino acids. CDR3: CASSTGTGYTDTQYF. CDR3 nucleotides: TGTGCCAGCAGTACGGGGACTGGGTACACAGATACGCAGTATTTT.

CDR3 bases: TGCGCCAGCAGCCAATCGGGGGGGCAGGGTGATACGCAGTATTTT. It translates to CASSQSGGQGDTQYF. V is TRBV4-1 and J is TRBJ2-3; 8 bases are shared with TRBD2. CDR3 length: 15 residues. Germline CDR1 is MGHRA and CDR2 is YSYEKL. V dropped 2 bases and J dropped 6; count of bases not matched to a gene: 7.

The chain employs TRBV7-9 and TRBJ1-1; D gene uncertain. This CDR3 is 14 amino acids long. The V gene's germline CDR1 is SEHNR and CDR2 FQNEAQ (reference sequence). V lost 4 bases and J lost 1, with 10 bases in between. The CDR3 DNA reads TGTGCCAGCAGCTCCGTAACTGGGAACACTGAAGCTTTCTTT. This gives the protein CASSSVTGNTEAFF.

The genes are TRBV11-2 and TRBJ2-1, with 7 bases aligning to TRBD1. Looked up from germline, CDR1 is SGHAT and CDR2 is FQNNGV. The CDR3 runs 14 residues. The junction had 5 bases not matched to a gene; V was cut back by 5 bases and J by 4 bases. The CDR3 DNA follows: TGTGCCAGCAGCCCCAGGGGGAAATACAATGAGCAGTTCTTC. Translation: CASSPRGKYNEQFF.

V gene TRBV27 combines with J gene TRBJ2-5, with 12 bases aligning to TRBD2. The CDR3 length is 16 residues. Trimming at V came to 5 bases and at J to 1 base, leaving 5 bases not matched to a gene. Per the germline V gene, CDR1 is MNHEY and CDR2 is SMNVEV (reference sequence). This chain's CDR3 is CASSPGTSGLQETQYF. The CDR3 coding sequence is TGTGCCAGCAGTCCGGGGACTAGCGGGCTCCAAGAGACCCAGTACTTC.

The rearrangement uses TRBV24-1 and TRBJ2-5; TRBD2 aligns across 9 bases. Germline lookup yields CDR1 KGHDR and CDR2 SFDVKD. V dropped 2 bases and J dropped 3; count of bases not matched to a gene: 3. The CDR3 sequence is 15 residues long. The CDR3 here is CATSDWSGGKETQYF. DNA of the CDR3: TGTGCCACCAGTGATTGGAGCGGGGGGAAAGAGACCCAGTACTTC.

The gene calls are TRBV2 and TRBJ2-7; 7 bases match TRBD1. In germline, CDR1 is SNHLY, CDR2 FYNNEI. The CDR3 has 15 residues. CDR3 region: CASQMHRGVVYEQYF. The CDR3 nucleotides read TGTGCTTCACAAATGCACAGGGGAGTCGTTTACGAGCAGTACTTC.

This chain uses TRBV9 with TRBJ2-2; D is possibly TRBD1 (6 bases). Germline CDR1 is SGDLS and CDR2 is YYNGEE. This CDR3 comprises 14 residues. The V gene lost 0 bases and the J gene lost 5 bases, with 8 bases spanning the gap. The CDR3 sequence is CASSVDRETGELFF. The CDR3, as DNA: TGTGCCAGCAGCGTAGACAGGGAGACCGGGGAGCTGTTTTTT.

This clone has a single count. Written as DNA, the CDR3 is TGTGCCAGCAGTTTAACCGGGACAGCGCCGTTTAACTATGGCTACACCTTC. Translated: CASSLTGTAPFNYGYTF. The chain recombines TRBV27 with TRBJ1-2; 7 nucleotides line up with TRBD1. The germline CDR1 and CDR2 sequences are MNHEY and SMNVEV (reference sequence). This CDR3 is 17 amino acids long. V dropped 2 bases and J dropped 1; count of bases not matched to a gene: 10.

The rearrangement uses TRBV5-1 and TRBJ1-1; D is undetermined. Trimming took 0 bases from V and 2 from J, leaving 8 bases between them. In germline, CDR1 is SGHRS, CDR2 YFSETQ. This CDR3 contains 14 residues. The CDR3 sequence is CASSLDSFNTEAFF. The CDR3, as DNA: TGCGCCAGCAGCTTGGACAGCTTCAACACTGAAGCTTTCTTT.

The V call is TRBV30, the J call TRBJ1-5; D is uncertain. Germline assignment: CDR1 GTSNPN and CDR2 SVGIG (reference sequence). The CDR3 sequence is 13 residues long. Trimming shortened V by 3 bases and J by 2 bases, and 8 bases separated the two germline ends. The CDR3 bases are TGTGCCTGGAGCAATCTAGGCAATCAGCCCCAGCATTTT. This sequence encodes CAWSNLGNQPQHF.

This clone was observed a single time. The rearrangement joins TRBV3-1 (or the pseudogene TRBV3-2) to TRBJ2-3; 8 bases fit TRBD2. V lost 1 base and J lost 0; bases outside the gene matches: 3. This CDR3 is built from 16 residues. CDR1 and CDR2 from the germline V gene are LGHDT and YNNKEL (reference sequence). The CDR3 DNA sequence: TGTGCCAGCAGCCAAGTTGCGGGGGGCAGCACAGATACGCAGTATTTT. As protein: CASSQVAGGSTDTQYF.

CDR3 nucleotides: TGCGCCAGCAGCTTAGGACAGGGGAATAATTCACCCCTCCACTTT. Its protein product is CASSLGQGNNSPLHF. The chain uses TRBV5-1 and TRBJ1-6, with TRBD1 identical over 9 bases. Trimming removed 2 bases from V and 5 bases from J; junction bases left unmatched: 2. Germline loops: CDR1 SGHRS, CDR2 YFSETQ. This CDR3 region has 15 residues.

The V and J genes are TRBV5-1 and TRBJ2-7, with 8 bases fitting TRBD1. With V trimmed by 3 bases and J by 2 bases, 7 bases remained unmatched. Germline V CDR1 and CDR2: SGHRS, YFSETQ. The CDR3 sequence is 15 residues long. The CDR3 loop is CASSYRGKFAYEQYF. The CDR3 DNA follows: TGCGCCAGCAGCTACAGGGGGAAGTTCGCCTACGAGCAGTACTTC.

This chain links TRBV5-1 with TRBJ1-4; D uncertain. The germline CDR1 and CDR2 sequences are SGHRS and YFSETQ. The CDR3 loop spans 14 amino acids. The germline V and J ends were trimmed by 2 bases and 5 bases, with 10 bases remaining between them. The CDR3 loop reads CASSLQRENEKLFF. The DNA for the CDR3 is TGCGCCAGCAGCTTACAGCGGGAGAATGAAAAACTGTTTTTT. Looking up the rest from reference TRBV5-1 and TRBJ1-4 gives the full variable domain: KAGVTQTPRYLIKTRGQQVTLSCSPISGHRSVSWYQQTPGQGLQFLFEYFSETQRNKGNFPGRFSGRQFSNSRSEMNVSTLELGDSALYLCASSLQRENEKLFFGSGTQLSVL.